Below, 30 T cell receptor beta chains from the same sample are listed, as sequenced in a study of post-analysis software for immune sequencing data. TCR beta libraries were prepared from cDNA with unique molecular identifiers. A single record per CDR3 protein comes from TCRdb applying MiXCR to the PCR reads. Seen here are 500,000 to 600,000 distinct CDR3 sequences, about 44% observed once, and the top ten hold 1.5% to 2%. These receptors have no known antigen. Study outcomes and limitations: With TRBV5-6, TRBV5-1 and TRBV20-1 included, about five TRBV segments were more frequent in patients than in controls.

The specimen was blood. Receptors originate from a girl aged 10 to 17 with multiple sclerosis.

This clonotype was observed a handful of times. The V call is TRBV7-3, the J call TRBJ2-4; D unresolved. The J call is doubtful: the DNA matches TRBJ2-7 better. The CDR3 length is 13 residues. Germline V gene sequence: CDR1 SGHTA, CDR2 FQGTGA. In DNA form, the CDR3 reads TGTGCCAGCAGCTCCGGGCCCATTAACGAGCAGTACTTC. It encodes CASSSGPINEQYF.

The chain combines TRBV20-1 with TRBJ2-3; TRBD2 matches at 10 bases. Germline lookup yields CDR1 DFQATT and CDR2 SNEGSKA (reference sequence). J gave up 3 bases and V 4 bases, and 10 bases lay outside the gene matches. The CDR3 extends over 16 amino acids. The CDR3 DNA sequence: TGCAGTGCTATAGTTGCTAGCGGGGGCCAAACAGATACGCAGTATTTT. This gives the protein CSAIVASGGQTDTQYF.

This clonotype appeared a few times. The chain carries TRBV12-3 or TRBV12-4 and TRBJ1-2, with TRBD1 matching 9 bases. Trimming took 4 bases from V and 3 from J; bases not matched to a gene: 6. The CDR3 has 15 amino acids. The CDR3 DNA reads as TGTGCCAGCAGTTCGCCGGGACAGGGTTACTATGGCTACACCTTC. Translation gives CASSSPGQGYYGYTF.

This clonotype showed up just a few times. The chain links TRBV7-9 to TRBJ2-2; 7 bases map to TRBD2. The junction had 3 bases not matched to a gene; V was cut back by 5 bases and J by 3 bases. This CDR3 comprises 14 residues. Germline V CDR1 and CDR2: SEHNR, FQNEAQ (reference sequence). CDR3 in DNA: TGTGCCAGCAGCATACTAGCGTACACCGGGGAGCTGTTTTTT. Its protein product is CASSILAYTGELFF.

The chain has TRBV29-1 and TRBJ2-1; either TRBD1 or TRBD2 may fit D (6 bases each). The germline CDR1 and CDR2 sequences are SQVTM and ANQGSEA. The CDR3 totals 15 residues. With 4 bases removed from V and 0 bases from J, the gap between germline ends came to 13 bases. The CDR3 DNA follows: TGCAGCGTTGTATTGGGGGGCTTCTCCTACAATGAGCAGTTCTTC. Its protein product is CSVVLGGFSYNEQFF.

The J gene is TRBJ2-5, the V gene TRBV13; 7 bases are shared with TRBD2. The J call may be incorrect, as the DNA end agrees better with TRBJ2-7. The CDR3 covers 14 residues. The germline V gene encodes CDR1 PRHDT and CDR2 FYEKMQ (reference sequence). The DNA of the CDR3 is TGTGCCAGCAGCTTAAGTCCTAGCGGCTACGAGCAGTACTTC. This codes for CASSLSPSGYEQYF.

This clonotype was counted a single time. This chain joins TRBV12-3 or TRBV12-4 and TRBJ2-3; 7 nucleotides line up with TRBD2. J gave up 4 bases and V 4 bases, and 20 bases lay outside the gene matches. This CDR3 spans 19 amino acids. The CDR3 nucleotides are TGTGCCAGCAGTTACGGACCCGGGTCGAGCGGGAAGTTTGCAGATACGCAGTATTTT. Translating it yields CASSYGPGSSGKFADTQYF.

This clonotype has more than one count but fewer than ten. This rearrangement joins TRBV5-1 to TRBJ1-2, with 10 bases that match TRBD1. Germline V lookup: CDR1 SGHRS, CDR2 YFSETQ. J was trimmed by 8 bases and V by 4 bases; bases with no gene match: 14. The CDR3 has 16 amino acids. The CDR3 nucleotides read TGCGCCAGCAGCCGTACCGCTGGGACAGGGGCGTTCGGCTACACCTTC. It translates to CASSRTAGTGAFGYTF.

J is TRBJ1-1 and V is TRBV12-3 or TRBV12-4; D might be TRBD1 (5 bases). The germline V and J ends were trimmed by 3 bases and 3 bases, with 14 bases remaining between them. The CDR3 is 15 residues long. In nucleotides, the CDR3 is TGTGCCAGCAGTTTGGGGGACCTCCAGGACACTGAAGCTTTCTTT. Translating it yields CASSLGDLQDTEAFF.

This clonotype came up a few times. The chain links TRBV30 to TRBJ2-7; D is perhaps TRBD1 (5 bases). CDR1 and CDR2 from the germline V gene are GTSNPN and SVGIG (reference sequence). Trimming shortened V by 2 bases and J by 1 base, and 12 bases separated the two germline ends. There are 14 residues in the CDR3. CDR3 sequence reads: CAWSIGAPSYEQYF. In DNA, the CDR3 is TGTGCCTGGAGTATAGGGGCTCCTTCCTACGAGCAGTACTTC.

This clonotype was seen a handful of times. The V and J genes are TRBV20-1 and TRBJ2-7; D is perhaps TRBD1 (6 bases). This CDR3 contains 16 residues. Germline CDR1 reads DFQATT; CDR2 reads SNEGSKA (reference sequence). V shed 0 bases and J shed 2 bases, with 17 bases lying between them. The CDR3 protein is CSARDDGAGATYEQYF. The DNA of the CDR3 is TGCAGTGCTAGAGATGACGGGGCAGGGGCTACCTACGAGCAGTACTTC.

J is TRBJ2-5 and V is TRBV20-1, with 7 positions matching TRBD2. CDR3 length equals 14 residues. Germline V gene lookup returns CDR1 DFQATT and CDR2 SNEGSKA (reference sequence). V shed 3 bases and J 5 bases; nucleotides not matched to a gene: 9. CDR3 bases: TGCAGTGCTAGCACTAGCGCTCCCGGGGAGACCCAGTACTTC. This translates into CSASTSAPGETQYF.

The chain couples TRBV12-3 or TRBV12-4 to TRBJ2-1; a weak D match, TRBD1 (6 bases). V lost 11 bases and J 6 bases, leaving 14 bases between the germline ends. This CDR3 region has 12 residues. In nucleotides, the CDR3 is TGTGCCGTCAGAGGGGGTTCCAATGAGCAGTTCTTC. This sequence encodes CAVRGGSNEQFF.

V and J are TRBV4-1 and TRBJ1-5; D is uncertain. V lost 0 bases to trimming and J lost 7 bases, with 16 bases between them. Germline values: CDR1 MGHRA, CDR2 YSYEKL. The CDR3 length is 16 residues. The CDR3 nucleotides are TGCGCCAGCAGCCAAGAGTCCAGGTCCTTGGGGCAGCCCCAGCATTTT. It yields the protein CASSQESRSLGQPQHF.

A few counts support this clonotype. The chain is built from TRBV6-5 and TRBJ1-2; unclear D gene. The CDR3 runs to 17 residues. The V and J ends lost 2 bases and 0 bases respectively, with 16 bases between them. Germline-derived CDR1 and CDR2 are MNHEY and SVGAGI. The CDR3, as DNA: TGTGCCAGCAGTTACACGAAACTCCCGGACGCTAACTATGGCTACACCTTC. This gives the protein CASSYTKLPDANYGYTF.

The rearrangement uses TRBV9 and TRBJ2-4, with TRBD2 matching 7 bases. CDR1 and CDR2 from the germline V gene are SGDLS and YYNGEE. There are 16 residues in the CDR3. V dropped 0 bases and J dropped 2; count of bases not matched to a gene: 5. This chain's CDR3 is CASSVGGGRTKNIQYF. CDR3 nucleotide sequence: TGTGCCAGCAGCGTAGGGGGCGGGAGAACCAAAAACATTCAGTACTTC.

The chain uses TRBV29-1 and TRBJ2-7; 10 nucleotides match TRBD1. The last part of the DNA fits TRBJ2-5 better; the J call may be wrong. The length of the CDR3 is 14 residues. In germline, CDR1 is SQVTM, CDR2 ANQGSEA. The CDR3 bases are TGCAGCGCTACTCGACAGGGGGCTACGGAGACCCAGTACTTC. This codes for CSATRQGATETQYF.

This clonotype has just one count. The V and J genes are TRBV4-2 and TRBJ1-2, with 7 bases matching TRBD1. The CDR3 extends over 15 amino acids. The junction had 9 bases not matched to a gene; V was cut back by 0 bases and J by 8 bases. Germline-derived CDR1 and CDR2 are LGHNA and YNFKEQ. The CDR3 loop reads CASSQDDREREGYTF. CDR3 sequence (DNA): TGTGCCAGCAGCCAAGACGACAGGGAACGTGAAGGCTACACCTTC.

The chain is built from TRBV5-1 and TRBJ1-1; D is possibly TRBD1 (5 bases). CDR3 length: 15 amino acids. Germline values: CDR1 SGHRS, CDR2 YFSETQ. Trimming pared 3 bases from V and 1 base from J, leaving 13 bases between. Written as DNA, the CDR3 is TGCGCCAGCAGCTGGGGGACGGACGCGAACACTGAAGCTTTCTTT. This sequence encodes CASSWGTDANTEAFF.

V usage is TRBV4-1 and J usage is TRBJ1-5; D gene unclear. Germline lookup yields CDR1 MGHRA and CDR2 YSYEKL. CDR3 size: 15 residues. V lost 3 bases and J 0 bases, leaving 9 bases between the germline ends. Here the CDR3 DNA reads TGCGCCAGCAGCCAGTGGGCCTCTAGCAATCAGCCCCAGCATTTT. Protein sequence: CASSQWASSNQPQHF.

CDR3 DNA: TGCAGCGTTTTGACAGATACGCAGTATTTT. Translation: CSVLTDTQYF. The J gene is TRBJ2-3, the V gene TRBV29-1, with D unclear. The V end lost 5 bases, the J end lost 3 bases, and 3 bases lay between the germline ends. CDR3 length: 10 amino acids. Germline loops: CDR1 SQVTM, CDR2 ANQGSEA.

The chain recombines TRBV7-8 with TRBJ2-7; the D gene is possibly TRBD1 (5 bases). The better agreement between TRBJ2-5 and the DNA end casts doubt on the J call. CDR1 SGHVS and CDR2 FQNEAQ come from the germline V gene. This CDR3 is 17 amino acids long. CDR3 bases: TGTGCCAGCAGCTTAAGAAGGGAAAGGGCTCAGGGAGAGACCCAGTACTTC. It codes for CASSLRRERAQGETQYF.

The chain has TRBV6-6 and TRBJ1-2; 11 positions match TRBD1. Germline CDR1 reads MNHNY; CDR2 reads SVGAGI (reference sequence). The ends lost 6 bases at V and 7 bases at J; junction bases unmatched: 1. CDR3 length: 12 amino acids. The DNA of the CDR3 is TGTGCCAGCAGGGGGACAGGGGGTGGCTACACCTTC. Translation gives CASRGTGGGYTF.

The J gene is TRBJ1-5, the V gene TRBV10-3; no firm D call. Trimming cost V 8 bases and J 4 bases, with 9 bases left between them. Germline assignment: CDR1 ENHRY and CDR2 SYGVKD. The CDR3 loop spans 12 amino acids. Written as DNA, the CDR3 is TGTGCCATCGGTACACCGAATCAGCCCCAGCATTTT. This translates into CAIGTPNQPQHF.

V is TRBV12-3 or TRBV12-4 and J is TRBJ2-3, with TRBD2 matching over 14 bases. The V gene end was trimmed by 2 bases and the J gene end by 6 bases; junction bases not matched to a gene: 4. The CDR3 consists of 16 residues. The CDR3 sequence: CASSLMTSGGADTQYF. The CDR3 region has the DNA TGTGCCAGCAGTTTAATGACTAGCGGGGGGGCGGATACGCAGTATTTT.

This rearrangement joins TRBV7-8 to TRBJ2-3; D is uncertain. V was trimmed by 5 bases and J by 5 bases, leaving 14 bases between them. This CDR3 is built from 14 residues. Germline-derived CDR1 and CDR2 are SGHVS and FQNEAQ. The CDR3 region is CASSQLEKGDTQYF. The DNA for the CDR3 is TGTGCCAGCAGCCAGCTAGAAAAGGGAGATACGCAGTATTTT.

The chain has TRBV12-3 or TRBV12-4 and TRBJ1-4; TRBD1 is a possible D gene (5 bases). This CDR3 comprises 13 residues. Trimming cost V 6 bases and J 8 bases, with 13 bases left between them. The CDR3 spells CASRQGWTEKLFF. The CDR3 DNA is TGTGCCAGCAGGCAGGGTTGGACCGAAAAACTGTTTTTT.

The chain is built from TRBV12-3 or TRBV12-4 and TRBJ2-1; the match to TRBD1 covers 9 bases. The CDR3 extends over 14 amino acids. V lost 3 bases to trimming and J lost 6 bases; unmatched junction nucleotides: 3. CDR3 coding DNA: TGTGCCAGCAGTTTCGGGGACAGGGCCAATGAGCAGTTCTTC. Translating it yields CASSFGDRANEQFF.

The chain employs TRBV6-6 and TRBJ1-5; no clear D. Per germline, CDR1 MNHNY and CDR2 SVGAGI (reference sequence). The CDR3 loop spans 16 amino acids. V was shortened by 0 bases and J by 3 bases, with 12 bases between the two germline ends. CDR3: CASSYSGQVINQPQHF. The DNA for the CDR3 is TGTGCCAGCAGTTACTCAGGGCAGGTAATCAATCAGCCCCAGCATTTT.

CDR3 DNA sequence: TGTGCCTGGAGTTGGGTTGAAGGAGCAGATACGCAGTATTTT. Translated: CAWSWVEGADTQYF. The chain carries TRBV30 and TRBJ2-3, with D hard to call. Germline CDR1 reads GTSNPN; CDR2 reads SVGIG (reference sequence). The ends were cut back, 2 bases at V and 4 bases at J, with 13 bases in the middle. The length of the CDR3 is 14 residues.